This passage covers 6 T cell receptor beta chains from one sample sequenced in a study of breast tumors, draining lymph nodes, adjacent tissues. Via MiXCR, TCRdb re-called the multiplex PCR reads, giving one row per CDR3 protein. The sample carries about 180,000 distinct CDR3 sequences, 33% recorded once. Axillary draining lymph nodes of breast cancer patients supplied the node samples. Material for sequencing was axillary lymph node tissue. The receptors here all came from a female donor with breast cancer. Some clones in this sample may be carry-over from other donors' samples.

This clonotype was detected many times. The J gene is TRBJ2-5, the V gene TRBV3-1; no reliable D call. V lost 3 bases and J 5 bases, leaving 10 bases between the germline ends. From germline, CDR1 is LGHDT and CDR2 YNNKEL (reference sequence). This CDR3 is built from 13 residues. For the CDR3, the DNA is TGTGCCAGCAGCCACGGAGTGACGGAGACCCAGTACTTC. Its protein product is CASSHGVTETQYF.

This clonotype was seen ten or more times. The CDR3 here is CASSFDRVAGELFF. The CDR3 bases are TGTGCCAGCAGCTTCGACAGGGTGGCCGGGGAGCTGTTTTTT. The chain is built from TRBV7-8 and TRBJ2-2; 7 bases are a match to TRBD1. Germline values: CDR1 SGHVS, CDR2 FQNEAQ. V trimming: 3 bases; J trimming: 6 bases; junction bases outside the gene matches: 4. The CDR3 runs to 14 residues.

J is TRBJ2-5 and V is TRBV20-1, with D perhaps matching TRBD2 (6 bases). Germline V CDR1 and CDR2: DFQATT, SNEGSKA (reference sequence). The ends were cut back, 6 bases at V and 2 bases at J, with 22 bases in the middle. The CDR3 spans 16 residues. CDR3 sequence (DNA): TGCAGTGCAGCGGGTCGAGGCGGAAGGAGGCAAGAGACCCAGTACTTC. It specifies CSAAGRGGRRQETQYF.

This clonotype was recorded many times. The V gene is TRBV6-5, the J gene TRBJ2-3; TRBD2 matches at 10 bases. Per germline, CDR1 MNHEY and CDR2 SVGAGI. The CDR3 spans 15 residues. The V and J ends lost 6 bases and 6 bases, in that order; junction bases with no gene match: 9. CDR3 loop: CASRSTSGEGDTQYF. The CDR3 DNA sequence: TGTGCCAGCAGATCAACTAGCGGGGAAGGCGATACGCAGTATTTT.

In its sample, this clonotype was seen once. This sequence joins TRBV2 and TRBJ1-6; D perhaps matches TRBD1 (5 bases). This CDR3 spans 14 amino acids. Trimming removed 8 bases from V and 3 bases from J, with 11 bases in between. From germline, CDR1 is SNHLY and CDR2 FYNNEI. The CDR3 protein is CASATGRYNSPLHF. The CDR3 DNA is TGTGCCAGCGCCACGGGACGCTATAATTCACCCCTCCACTTT.

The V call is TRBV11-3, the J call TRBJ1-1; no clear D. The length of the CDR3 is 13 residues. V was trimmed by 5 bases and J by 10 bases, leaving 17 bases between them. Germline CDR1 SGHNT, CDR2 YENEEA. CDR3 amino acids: CASSPHGRVRAFF. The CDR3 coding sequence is TGTGCCAGCAGCCCCCACGGGAGGGTTCGAGCTTTCTTT. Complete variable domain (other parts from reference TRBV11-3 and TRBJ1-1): EAGVVQSPRYKIIEKKQPVAFWCNPISGHNTLYWYLQNLGQGPELLIRYENEEAVDDSQLPKDRFSAERLKGVDSTLKIQPAELGDSAVYLCASSPHGRVRAFFGQGTRLTVV.